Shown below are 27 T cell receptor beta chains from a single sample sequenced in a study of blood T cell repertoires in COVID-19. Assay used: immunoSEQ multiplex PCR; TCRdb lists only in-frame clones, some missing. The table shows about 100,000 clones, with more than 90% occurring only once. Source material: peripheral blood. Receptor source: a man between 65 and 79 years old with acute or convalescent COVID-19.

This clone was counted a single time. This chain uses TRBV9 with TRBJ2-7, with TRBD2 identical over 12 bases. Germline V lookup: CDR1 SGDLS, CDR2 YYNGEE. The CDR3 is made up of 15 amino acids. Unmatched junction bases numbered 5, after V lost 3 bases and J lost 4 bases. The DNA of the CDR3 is TGTGCCAGCAGCGCCCTAGCGGGAGGGCCGTACGAGCAGTACTTC. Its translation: CASSALAGGPYEQYF.

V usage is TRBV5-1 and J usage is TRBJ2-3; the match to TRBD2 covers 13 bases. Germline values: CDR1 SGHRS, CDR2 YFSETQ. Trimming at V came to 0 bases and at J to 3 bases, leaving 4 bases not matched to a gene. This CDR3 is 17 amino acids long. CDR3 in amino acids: CASSLVLAGGPTDTQYF. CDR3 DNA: TGCGCCAGCAGCTTGGTACTAGCGGGAGGGCCGACAGATACGCAGTATTTT.

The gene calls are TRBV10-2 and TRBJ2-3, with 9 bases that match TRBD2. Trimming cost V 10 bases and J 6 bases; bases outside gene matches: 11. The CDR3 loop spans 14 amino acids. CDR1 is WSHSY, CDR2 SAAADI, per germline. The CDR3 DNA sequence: TGCGCCACCAATATAGCGGGAGAGGGGGATACGCAGTATTTT. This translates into CATNIAGEGDTQYF.

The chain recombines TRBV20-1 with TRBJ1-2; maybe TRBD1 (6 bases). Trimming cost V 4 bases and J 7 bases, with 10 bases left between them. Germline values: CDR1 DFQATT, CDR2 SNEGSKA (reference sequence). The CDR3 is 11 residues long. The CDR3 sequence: CSATRGTGYTF. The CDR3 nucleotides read TGCAGTGCTACAAGGGGGACTGGCTACACCTTC.

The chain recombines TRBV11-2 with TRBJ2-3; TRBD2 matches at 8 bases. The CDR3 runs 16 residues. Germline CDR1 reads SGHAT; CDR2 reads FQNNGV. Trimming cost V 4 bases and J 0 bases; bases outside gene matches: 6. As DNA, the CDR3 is TGTGCCAGCAGCTGGATCTCTAGCGGGAGCACAGATACGCAGTATTTT. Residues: CASSWISSGSTDTQYF.

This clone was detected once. The CDR3 here is CASSMSPYEQYF. DNA of the CDR3: TGTGCCAGTAGTATGTCCCCTTACGAGCAGTACTTC. The rearrangement joins TRBV19 to TRBJ2-7; D is ambiguous. V lost 3 bases, J lost 4 bases, and 7 bases lay in between. This CDR3 is 12 amino acids long. CDR1 LNHDA and CDR2 SQIVND come from the germline V gene (reference sequence).

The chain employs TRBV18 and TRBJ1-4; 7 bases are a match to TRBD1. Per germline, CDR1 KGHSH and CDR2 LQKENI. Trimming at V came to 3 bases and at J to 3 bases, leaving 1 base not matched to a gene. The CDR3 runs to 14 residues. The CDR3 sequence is CASSPGTANEKLFF. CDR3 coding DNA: TGTGCCAGCTCACCTGGGACAGCTAATGAAAAACTGTTTTTT.

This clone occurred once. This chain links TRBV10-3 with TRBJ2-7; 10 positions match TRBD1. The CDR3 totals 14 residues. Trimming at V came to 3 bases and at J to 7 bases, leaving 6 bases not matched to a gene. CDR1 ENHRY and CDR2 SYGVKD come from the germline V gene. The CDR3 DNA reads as TGTGCCATCAGTGAAGGGGACAGGGGAGGTGAGCAGTACTTC. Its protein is CAISEGDRGGEQYF.

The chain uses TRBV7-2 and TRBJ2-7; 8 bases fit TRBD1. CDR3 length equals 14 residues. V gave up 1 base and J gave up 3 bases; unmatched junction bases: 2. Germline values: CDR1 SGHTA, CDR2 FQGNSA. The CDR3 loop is CASSLGDRLYEQYF. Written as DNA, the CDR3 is TGTGCCAGCAGCTTAGGGGACAGGCTCTACGAGCAGTACTTC.

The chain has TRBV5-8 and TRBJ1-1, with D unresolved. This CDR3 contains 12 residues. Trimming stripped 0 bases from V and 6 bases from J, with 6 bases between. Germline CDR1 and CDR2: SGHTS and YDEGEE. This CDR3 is CASSLVQPEAFF. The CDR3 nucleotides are TGTGCCAGCAGCTTGGTACAGCCTGAAGCTTTCTTT.

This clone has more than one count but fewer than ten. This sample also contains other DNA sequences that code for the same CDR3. The CDR3 nucleotides read TGCGCCAGCAGCTTGCCGAGGAGTCCGAACACCGGGGAGCTGTTTTTT. This codes for CASSLPRSPNTGELFF. This sequence joins TRBV5-1 and TRBJ2-2; no reliable D call. This CDR3 is built from 16 residues. The germline gives CDR1 SGHRS, CDR2 YFSETQ. Trimming took off 1 base at V and 0 bases at J, with 10 bases between the two ends.

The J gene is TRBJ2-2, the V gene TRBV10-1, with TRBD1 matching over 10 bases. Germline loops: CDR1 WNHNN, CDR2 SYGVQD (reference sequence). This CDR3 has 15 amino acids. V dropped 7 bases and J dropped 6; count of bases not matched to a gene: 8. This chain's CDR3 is CASTLGQGISGELFF. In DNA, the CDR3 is TGCGCCAGCACCTTGGGACAGGGGATTTCCGGGGAGCTGTTTTTT.

The CDR3 spells CASSELSGRNYNEQFF. As DNA, the CDR3 is TGTGCCAGCAGTGAACTTAGCGGGCGCAACTACAATGAGCAGTTCTTC. The chain combines TRBV25-1 with TRBJ2-1; 7 positions agree with TRBD2. The CDR3 has 16 amino acids. Germline V gene lookup returns CDR1 MGHDK and CDR2 SYGVNS. The junction had 7 bases not matched to a gene; V was cut back by 2 bases and J by 3 bases.

The CDR3 loop is CASSISPGHFSTDTQYF. As DNA, the CDR3 is TGTGCCAGCAGCATTTCCCCGGGACACTTCAGCACAGATACGCAGTATTTT. The J gene is TRBJ2-3, the V gene TRBV7-9, with D tentatively TRBD1 (6 bases). V was cut by 5 bases and J by 0 bases, with 18 bases left in between. Germline lookup yields CDR1 SEHNR and CDR2 FQNEAQ (reference sequence). The length of the CDR3 is 17 residues. Combining the CDR3 with reference TRBV7-9 and TRBJ2-3 gives the whole variable domain DTGVSQNPRHKITKRGQNVTFRCDPISEHNRLYWYRQTLGQGPEFLTYFQNEAQLEKSRLLSDRFSAERPKGSFSTLEIQRTEQGDSAMYLCASSISPGHFSTDTQYFGPGTRLTVL.

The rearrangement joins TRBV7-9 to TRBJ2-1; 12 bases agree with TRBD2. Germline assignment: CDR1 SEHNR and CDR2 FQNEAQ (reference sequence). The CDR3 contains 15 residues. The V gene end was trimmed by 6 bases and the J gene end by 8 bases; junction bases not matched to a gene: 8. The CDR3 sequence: CASRLTSGSRYEQFF. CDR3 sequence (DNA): TGTGCCAGCAGGCTGACTAGCGGGAGTAGGTATGAGCAGTTCTTC.

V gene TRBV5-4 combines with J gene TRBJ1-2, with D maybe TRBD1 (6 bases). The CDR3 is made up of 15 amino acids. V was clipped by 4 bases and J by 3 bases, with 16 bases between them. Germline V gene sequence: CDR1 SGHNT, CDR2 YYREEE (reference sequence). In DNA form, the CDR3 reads TGTGCCAGCAGCCACGAGACAGGCATTCACTATGGCTACACCTTC. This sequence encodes CASSHETGIHYGYTF.

The CDR3 region has the DNA TGTGCCAGCAGCTTGTCCGGGACAGGGCATGAAAAACTGTTTTTT. It is translated as CASSLSGTGHEKLFF. The genes are TRBV5-8 and TRBJ1-4; 9 bases align to TRBD1. The CDR3 spans 15 residues. The V segment lost 1 base and the J segment 6 bases; nucleotides outside the gene matches: 4. Germline lookup yields CDR1 SGHTS and CDR2 YDEGEE.

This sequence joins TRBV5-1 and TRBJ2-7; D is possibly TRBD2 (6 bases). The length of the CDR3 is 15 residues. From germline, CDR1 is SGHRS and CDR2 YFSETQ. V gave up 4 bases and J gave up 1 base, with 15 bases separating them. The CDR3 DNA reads TGCGCCAGCAGCGAATCCGGGACTCGTTCCTACGAGCAGTACTTC. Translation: CASSESGTRSYEQYF.

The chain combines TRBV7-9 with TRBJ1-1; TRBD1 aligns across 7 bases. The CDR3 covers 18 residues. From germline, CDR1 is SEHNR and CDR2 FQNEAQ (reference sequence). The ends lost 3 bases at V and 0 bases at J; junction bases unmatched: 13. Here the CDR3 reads CASSLNRGGPLMNTEAFF. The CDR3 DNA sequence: TGTGCCAGCAGCTTGAACAGGGGCGGCCCCCTAATGAACACTGAAGCTTTCTTT.

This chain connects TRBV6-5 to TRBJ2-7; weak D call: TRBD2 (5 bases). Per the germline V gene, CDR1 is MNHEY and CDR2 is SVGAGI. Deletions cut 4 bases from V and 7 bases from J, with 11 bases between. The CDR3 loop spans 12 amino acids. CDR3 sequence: CASSFPEGEQYF. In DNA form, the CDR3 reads TGTGCCAGCAGTTTCCCCGAGGGTGAGCAGTACTTC.

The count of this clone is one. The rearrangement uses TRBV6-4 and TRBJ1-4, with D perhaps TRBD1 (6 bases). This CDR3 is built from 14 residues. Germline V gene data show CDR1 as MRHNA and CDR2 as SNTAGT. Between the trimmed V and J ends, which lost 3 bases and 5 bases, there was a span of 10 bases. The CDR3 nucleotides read TGTGCCAGCAGTGAGGGAAGGGGGAATGAAAAACTGTTTTTT. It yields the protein CASSEGRGNEKLFF.

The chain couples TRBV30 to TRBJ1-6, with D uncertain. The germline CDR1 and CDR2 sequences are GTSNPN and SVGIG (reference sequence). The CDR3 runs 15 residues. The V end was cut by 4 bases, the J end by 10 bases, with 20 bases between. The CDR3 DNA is TGTGCCTGGACCCTACAAGGAGAAATTGGCTCACCCCTCCACTTT. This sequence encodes CAWTLQGEIGSPLHF.

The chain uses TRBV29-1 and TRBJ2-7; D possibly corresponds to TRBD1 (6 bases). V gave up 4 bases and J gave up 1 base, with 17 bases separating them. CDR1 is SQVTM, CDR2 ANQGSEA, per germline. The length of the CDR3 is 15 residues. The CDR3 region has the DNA TGCAGCGTTGTCCTATACGGGACACTATCCTACGAGCAGTACTTC. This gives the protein CSVVLYGTLSYEQYF.

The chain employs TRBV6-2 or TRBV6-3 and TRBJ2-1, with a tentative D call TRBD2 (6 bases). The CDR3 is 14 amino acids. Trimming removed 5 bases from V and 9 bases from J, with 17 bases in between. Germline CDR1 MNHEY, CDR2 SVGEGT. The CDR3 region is CASSPPRERGEQFF. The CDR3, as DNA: TGTGCCAGCAGTCCCCCCCGGGAGAGGGGTGAGCAGTTCTTC.

The CDR3 loop is CSVDLLAGGGNEQFF. The CDR3, as DNA: TGCAGCGTCGATTTACTAGCGGGAGGAGGGAATGAGCAGTTCTTC. V is TRBV29-1 and J is TRBJ2-1, with 12 bases aligning to TRBD2. V trimming: 6 bases; J trimming: 7 bases; junction bases outside the gene matches: 10. The length of the CDR3 is 15 residues. From germline, CDR1 is SQVTM and CDR2 ANQGSEA.

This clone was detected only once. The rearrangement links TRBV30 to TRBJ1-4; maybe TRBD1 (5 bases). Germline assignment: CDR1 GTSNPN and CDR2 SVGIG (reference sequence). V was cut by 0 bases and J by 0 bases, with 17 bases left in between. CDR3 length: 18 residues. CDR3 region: CAWSVVKGPLSTNEKLFF. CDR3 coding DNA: TGTGCCTGGAGTGTGGTCAAGGGGCCCCTTTCAACTAATGAAAAACTGTTTTTT.

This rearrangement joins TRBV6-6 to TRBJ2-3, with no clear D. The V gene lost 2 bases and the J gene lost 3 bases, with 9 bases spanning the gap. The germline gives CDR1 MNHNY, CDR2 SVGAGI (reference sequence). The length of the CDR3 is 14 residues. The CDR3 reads CASSYGLRTDTQYF. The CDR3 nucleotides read TGTGCCAGCAGTTACGGGCTTCGGACAGATACGCAGTATTTT.